Each of the 24 T cell receptor beta chains below was sequenced from the same sample in a study of shared clonotypes between healthy human individuals. Naive CD8 cells, CD45RO-negative and positively selected for CCR7, excluded terminally differentiated effector memory CD45RA+ cells. Assay used: immunoSEQ multiplex PCR; TCRdb lists only in-frame clones, some missing. The sample records about 2.1 million clones, 85% to 95% being singletons. Sequencing was performed on naive CD8+ T cells from PBMCs. The receptors originated from a man between 18 and 29 years old in good health. Some clones in this sample may be carry-over from other donors' samples.

In its sample, this clone was seen once. The J gene is TRBJ2-7, the V gene TRBV4-2, with 8 positions matching TRBD1. CDR3 length: 15 residues. The V gene end was trimmed by 5 bases and the J gene end by 4 bases; junction bases not matched to a gene: 10. Germline-derived CDR1 and CDR2 are LGHNA and YNFKEQ. CDR3 in DNA: TGTGCCAGCAGCTCCTACAGGGGGTCTGGTTACGAGCAGTACTTC. Translating gives CASSSYRGSGYEQYF.

This chain links TRBV4-1 with TRBJ1-5; 7 bases fit TRBD1. The CDR3 contains 15 residues. The V gene's germline CDR1 is MGHRA and CDR2 YSYEKL. With V trimmed by 4 bases and J by 5 bases, 8 bases remained unmatched. In nucleotides, the CDR3 is TGCGCCAGCAGCCTTATACCAGGGGGTTATCAGCCCCAGCATTTT. It encodes CASSLIPGGYQPQHF.

The V and J genes are TRBV7-6 and TRBJ2-7; D might be TRBD1 (6 bases). The CDR3 totals 14 residues. Between the trimmed V and J ends, which lost 2 bases and 3 bases, there was a span of 11 bases. Germline V gene lookup returns CDR1 SGHVS and CDR2 FNYEAQ. The CDR3 sequence is CASSLSGHLYEQYF. For the CDR3, the DNA is TGTGCCAGCAGCTTATCGGGACACCTCTACGAGCAGTACTTC.

The chain links TRBV11-2 to TRBJ2-1; TRBD2 agrees at 8 bases. Germline values: CDR1 SGHAT, CDR2 FQNNGV. The V and J ends lost 6 bases and 8 bases, in that order; junction bases with no gene match: 15. This CDR3 region has 16 residues. CDR3 protein: CASSPVAGGLGDEQFF. The CDR3 coding sequence is TGTGCCAGCAGTCCCGTTGCGGGGGGCCTCGGGGATGAGCAGTTCTTC.

The J gene is TRBJ1-4, the V gene TRBV6-1, with D uncertain. With 2 bases removed from V and 3 bases from J, the gap between germline ends came to 16 bases. The CDR3 length is 17 residues. Germline V gene sequence: CDR1 MNHNS, CDR2 SASEGT. The CDR3 nucleotides read TGTGCCAGCAGTGAATCTGATCCCCCAAGGGCTAATGAAAAACTGTTTTTT. Protein sequence: CASSESDPPRANEKLFF.

For this clone: An end of the junction does not agree with germline; a read error may underlie this. The chain recombines TRBV7-6 with TRBJ1-1; tentative D call: TRBD1 (6 bases). The germline gives CDR1 SGHVS, CDR2 FNYEAQ. The CDR3 extends over 14 amino acids. CDR3 residues: CASTLLGANTEAFF. For the CDR3, the DNA is TGTGCCAGCACCTTATTGGGGGCGAACACTGAAGCTTTCTTT.

To note about this clone: The identical CDR3 is also encoded by other nucleotide sequences in the sample. The J gene is TRBJ2-7, the V gene TRBV28; 7 bases are shared with TRBD2. The CDR3 contains 13 residues. Germline lookup yields CDR1 MDHEN and CDR2 SYDVKM. V shed 3 bases and J 3 bases; nucleotides not matched to a gene: 2. CDR3 bases: TGTGCCAGCAGTTTGGCGGGGGACTACGAGCAGTACTTC. It codes for CASSLAGDYEQYF.

V and J are TRBV5-6 and TRBJ2-1, with unresolved D. The CDR3 has 15 amino acids. V shed 0 bases and J shed 4 bases, with 11 bases lying between them. The germline V gene has CDR1 SGHDT and CDR2 YYEEEE. This chain's CDR3 is CASSLDGAFYNEQFF. CDR3 coding DNA: TGTGCCAGCAGCTTGGATGGAGCGTTTTACAATGAGCAGTTCTTC.

This chain connects TRBV28 to TRBJ1-3, with D perhaps TRBD1 (5 bases). Per the germline V gene, CDR1 is MDHEN and CDR2 is SYDVKM. V was trimmed by 5 bases and J by 8 bases, leaving 19 bases between them. This CDR3 is 15 amino acids long. CDR3 DNA sequence: TGTGCCAGCAGTCGGTCCCGGGACCTGGGTGACACCATATATTTT. It translates to CASSRSRDLGDTIYF.

This clone was detected only once. The rearrangement links TRBV28 to TRBJ1-4, with D tentatively TRBD1 (6 bases). CDR3 length equals 14 residues. Germline CDR1 is MDHEN and CDR2 is SYDVKM. V shed 4 bases and J shed 6 bases, with 12 bases lying between them. CDR3 region: CASSSTGSYEKLFF. CDR3 coding DNA: TGTGCCAGCAGTTCGACAGGCTCGTATGAAAAACTGTTTTTT.

The J gene is TRBJ2-5, the V gene TRBV11-2; a weak D match, TRBD1 (5 bases). The CDR3 extends over 13 amino acids. Germline CDR1 is SGHAT and CDR2 is FQNNGV. V lost 5 bases and J lost 11, with 18 bases in between. The CDR3 is CASSLWGRLEQYF. CDR3 DNA sequence: TGTGCCAGCAGCCTTTGGGGCAGACTGGAGCAGTACTTC.

About this clone: The sample contains more than one DNA sequence encoding this CDR3. The rearrangement links TRBV27 to TRBJ2-7, with D maybe TRBD1 (6 bases). In germline, CDR1 is MNHEY, CDR2 SMNVEV (reference sequence). The germline V and J ends were trimmed by 5 bases and 0 bases, with 11 bases remaining between them. There are 14 residues in the CDR3. The CDR3 nucleotides are TGTGCCAGCAGTCCCAGGGGCGCCTCCTACGAGCAGTACTTC. It codes for CASSPRGASYEQYF.

The genes are TRBV11-3 and TRBJ2-1; D may correspond to TRBD1 or TRBD2 (6 bases each). The CDR3 consists of 14 residues. Trimming left V 6 bases short and J 8 bases short, with 17 bases between. In germline, CDR1 is SGHNT, CDR2 YENEEA. The CDR3 here is CASSFPGALDEQFF. DNA of the CDR3: TGTGCCAGCAGTTTCCCGGGGGCCCTTGATGAGCAGTTCTTC.

The chain has TRBV7-8 and TRBJ2-7; D not resolved. Germline loops: CDR1 SGHVS, CDR2 FQNEAQ. The CDR3 runs to 13 residues. V was cut by 4 bases and J by 3 bases, with 10 bases left in between. CDR3 sequence (DNA): TGTGCCAGCAGCTCAGGATCCGACTACGAGCAGTACTTC. Encoded protein: CASSSGSDYEQYF.

This chain connects TRBV6-5 to TRBJ2-7; D gene ambiguous. The CDR3 covers 13 residues. Germline assignment: CDR1 MNHEY and CDR2 SVGAGI. The V and J ends lost 2 bases and 3 bases respectively, with 8 bases between them. The CDR3 DNA follows: TGTGCCAGCAGTTACGGAAGCGTCTACGAGCAGTACTTC. Its translation: CASSYGSVYEQYF.

This clone was seen only once. This rearrangement joins TRBV14 to TRBJ2-7; D ambiguous. V lost 3 bases to trimming and J lost 4 bases, with 13 bases between them. The CDR3 runs to 14 residues. Germline CDR1 is SGHDN and CDR2 is FVKESK. CDR3 in amino acids: CASSQINAIYEQYF. The CDR3 DNA reads TGTGCCAGCAGCCAGATAAACGCCATTTACGAGCAGTACTTC.

This sequence joins TRBV29-1 and TRBJ2-7; D is undetermined. Germline V gives CDR1 SQVTM, CDR2 ANQGSEA. The CDR3 covers 13 residues. V was cut by 3 bases and J by 0 bases, with 9 bases left in between. The CDR3 nucleotides read TGCAGCGTTGAGAACGGAGACTCCTACGAGCAGTACTTC. Its protein is CSVENGDSYEQYF.

The chain recombines TRBV28 with TRBJ2-1; perhaps TRBD2 as D (6 bases). Germline values: CDR1 MDHEN, CDR2 SYDVKM. CDR3 size: 14 residues. V lost 6 bases and J 6 bases, leaving 15 bases between the germline ends. Here the CDR3 reads CASSPLAESNEQFF. The CDR3 region has the DNA TGTGCCAGCAGCCCCTTAGCGGAGAGCAATGAGCAGTTCTTC.

The rearrangement uses TRBV27 and TRBJ2-1; D unresolved. V lost 1 base to trimming and J lost 12 bases, with 28 bases between them. Germline V gene sequence: CDR1 MNHEY, CDR2 SMNVEV (reference sequence). The CDR3 loop spans 18 amino acids. The CDR3 region has the DNA TGTGCCAGCAGTTTATATAGGCAGACCGCCATAAACGCATATGGGCAGTTCTTC. The encoded protein is CASSLYRQTAINAYGQFF.

The chain employs TRBV11-3 and TRBJ2-2; 9 bases are shared with TRBD1. The V segment lost 5 bases and the J segment 7 bases; nucleotides outside the gene matches: 8. The CDR3 contains 15 residues. Germline V gene lookup returns CDR1 SGHNT and CDR2 YENEEA. CDR3 sequence reads: CASSASGTGIGELFF. CDR3 nucleotide sequence: TGTGCCAGCAGCGCATCCGGGACAGGGATCGGGGAGCTGTTTTTT.

This clone was seen just once. The chain links TRBV5-6 to TRBJ2-1, with 8 bases lining up with TRBD1. The V gene's germline CDR1 is SGHDT and CDR2 YYEEEE. The CDR3 totals 15 residues. The J segment lost 10 bases and the V segment lost 4 bases, leaving 13 bases of the junction unmatched. CDR3 region: CASSAGQVRSGEQFF. DNA of the CDR3: TGTGCCAGCAGCGCGGGACAGGTCAGGTCAGGGGAGCAGTTCTTC.

V and J are TRBV5-1 and TRBJ1-2; D possibly corresponds to TRBD1 (5 bases). Trimming took off 4 bases at V and 3 bases at J, with 13 bases between the two ends. There are 14 residues in the CDR3. CDR1 SGHRS and CDR2 YFSETQ come from the germline V gene. This CDR3 reads CASSLITTDYGYTF. As DNA, the CDR3 is TGCGCCAGCAGCCTGATTACGACAGACTATGGCTACACCTTC.

This rearrangement joins TRBV4-3 to TRBJ1-2; TRBD1 matches 7 bases. The CDR3 runs 17 residues. Germline loops: CDR1 LGHNA, CDR2 YSLEER. Trimming took 0 bases from V and 5 from J; bases not matched to a gene: 12. In DNA form, the CDR3 reads TGCGCCAGCAGCCAAGATTTTCTTCCAGGGGGGCCATATGGCTACACCTTC. It encodes CASSQDFLPGGPYGYTF.

The chain couples TRBV11-3 to TRBJ2-3, with 10 bases matching TRBD1. Trimming cost V 5 bases and J 4 bases; bases outside gene matches: 15. In germline, CDR1 is SGHNT, CDR2 YENEEA. This CDR3 region has 18 residues. CDR3 sequence reads: CASSLSPGQGVLSDTQYF. CDR3 bases: TGTGCCAGCAGCCTCTCCCCTGGACAGGGGGTGTTATCAGATACGCAGTATTTT. The variable domain in full, with the rest retrieved from reference TRBV11-3 and TRBJ2-3, is EAGVVQSPRYKIIEKKQPVAFWCNPISGHNTLYWYLQNLGQGPELLIRYENEEAVDDSQLPKDRFSAERLKGVDSTLKIQPAELGDSAVYLCASSLSPGQGVLSDTQYFGPGTRLTVL.